The sequence of this T cell receptor beta chain was determined in a study of beta chain features in type 1 diabetes. As for the study in general: There was similarity between patients and healthy donors in age, gender and cell yields.

Details on this clone: No antigen is known for it.

There are 15 residues in the CDR3. CDR1 and CDR2 (germline): SGHRS, YFSETQ. The ends were cut back, 3 bases at V and 5 bases at J, with 17 bases in the middle. Expressed TCRB transcripts got sequenced, as all isolated RNA was reverse transcribed. The assay was immunoSEQ multiplex PCR, and TCRdb's table has in-frame clones only and misses some. The sample consists of around 280,000 clones, 8% of them appearing once. Once sorted, every population was more than 98% pure. Study results and limitations: Whether TCRB rearrangement is influenced by HLA type was left unresolved in this analysis. Diminished insertions and augmented deletions at VDJ junctions characterized type 1 diabetes patients.

The chain combines TRBV5-1 with TRBJ2-5; possible D gene TRBD2, 6 bases. The source of this sequence is a woman aged 18-29 years in good health. Sequencing was carried out using central memory CD4+ T cells from blood. This CDR3 reads CASSSRAGREETQYF. CDR3 coding DNA: TGCGCCAGCAGCTCCCGGGCGGGAAGGGAGGAGACCCAGTACTTC.